This T cell receptor beta chain was recorded in a study of graft-versus-host responses after intestinal transplantation. Study-level points and caveats: GvH clonotypes were identified within recipient marrow, with a subset emerging first in ileum or blood.

The CDR3 runs 14 residues. V lost 2 bases and J lost 8, with 12 bases in between. Germline V gene data show CDR1 as SEHNR and CDR2 as FQNEAQ (reference sequence). TCRdb's copy holds only in-frame clones and misses some; the assay was immunoSEQ multiplex PCR. Of around 120,000 clones listed, roughly nine tenths are singletons. This clone has only one observation. Antigen specificity is unknown. The sequenced sample was unstimulated CD4+ T cells sorted from spleen or lymph node cells, obtained before intestinal transplant. The receptor was isolated from a human donor who received an intestinal transplant. J is TRBJ2-2 and V is TRBV7-9; D not certain. The CDR3 here is CASSLSVQAGELFF. Here the CDR3 DNA reads TGTGCCAGCAGCTTATCGGTCCAGGCTGGGGAGCTGTTTTTT.